What follows is one TCR beta chain and its context. The record originates from a study of multiple sclerosis patients with progressive multifocal leukoencephalopathy. The V segment lost 6 bases and the J segment 7 bases; nucleotides outside the gene matches: 8. Germline loops: CDR1 SNHLY, CDR2 FYNNEI. This CDR3 spans 15 amino acids. Sample time point: less than 7 months of natalizumab therapy. The protocol was immunoSEQ multiplex PCR, while the TCRdb copy is restricted to in-frame clones and leaves out a portion. The table includes tens of thousands of clones, under 90% detected once. Sequenced here: PBMCs, sampled from a patient treated with natalizumab. This chain links TRBV2 with TRBJ2-4; 11 bases align to TRBD2. The source is a human donor with multiple sclerosis. The CDR3 protein is CASSSTRTSGNIQYF. Here the CDR3 DNA reads TGTGCCAGCAGCTCGACCAGGACTAGCGGGAACATTCAGTACTTC.